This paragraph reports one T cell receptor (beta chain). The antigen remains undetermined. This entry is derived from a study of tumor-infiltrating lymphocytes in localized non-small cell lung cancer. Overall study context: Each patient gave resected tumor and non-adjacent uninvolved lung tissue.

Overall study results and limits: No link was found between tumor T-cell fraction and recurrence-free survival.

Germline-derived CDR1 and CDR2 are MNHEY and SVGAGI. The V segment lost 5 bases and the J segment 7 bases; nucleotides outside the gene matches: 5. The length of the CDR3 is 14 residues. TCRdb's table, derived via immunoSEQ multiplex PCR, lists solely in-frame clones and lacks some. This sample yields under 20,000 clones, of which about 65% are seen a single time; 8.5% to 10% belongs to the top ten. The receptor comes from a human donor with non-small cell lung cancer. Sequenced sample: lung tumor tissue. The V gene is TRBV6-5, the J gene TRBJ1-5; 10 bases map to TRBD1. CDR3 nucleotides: TGTGCCAGCAGTGACAGGGGGCAGGACCAGCCCCAGCATTTT. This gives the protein CASSDRGQDQPQHF.